These 9 T cell receptor beta chains were sequenced from one sample in a study of identical twins. TCRdb re-called the 5' RACE reads with MiXCR, one entry per CDR3 protein. The data show fewer than 500,000 distinct CDR3 sequences, roughly an eighth seen once. The sample also formed part of further work on yellow fever vaccine responses in identical twins.

Input material: CD4+ T cells sorted from blood. All receptors derive from a young woman in good health.

DNA of the CDR3: TGTGCCAGCAGCCGGCAGGGAGTATCTACCTACGAGCAGTACTTC. Protein product: CASSRQGVSTYEQYF. The chain uses TRBV3-1 and TRBJ2-7, with D perhaps TRBD1 or TRBD2 (5 bases each). The CDR3 is made up of 15 amino acids. The germline V gene encodes CDR1 LGHDT and CDR2 YNNKEL (reference sequence). With 4 bases removed from V and 2 bases from J, the gap between germline ends came to 15 bases.

This clonotype was found many times. The chain carries TRBV5-1 and TRBJ2-7; 8 nucleotides agree with TRBD2. The CDR3 covers 18 residues. Trimming at V came to 0 bases and at J to 2 bases, leaving 13 bases not matched to a gene. Germline V gene sequence: CDR1 SGHRS, CDR2 YFSETQ. The CDR3 DNA reads as TGCGCCAGCAGCTTGGGAGTGTCTATAGGGACTAGAGCCTACGAGCAGTACTTC. This codes for CASSLGVSIGTRAYEQYF.

Only a few counts were recorded for this clonotype. The chain couples TRBV20-1 to TRBJ1-6, with a weak D call TRBD1 (5 bases). Germline V gene data show CDR1 as DFQATT and CDR2 as SNEGSKA (reference sequence). This CDR3 is 20 amino acids long. V was pared by 1 base and J by 15 bases, with 37 bases between. The CDR3: CSARGDFGDLFGGHTLFLHF. The CDR3 DNA is TGCAGTGCTAGAGGGGATTTCGGGGATTTGTTCGGGGGTCACACCCTCTTCCTCCACTTT.

V gene TRBV7-2 combines with J gene TRBJ1-2; TRBD1 might be the D (5 bases). Germline V gene lookup returns CDR1 SGHTA and CDR2 FQGNSA. V was shortened by 5 bases and J by 0 bases, with 19 bases between the two germline ends. This CDR3 comprises 17 residues. The CDR3 spells CASSTRGSTWTNYGYTF. The CDR3, as DNA: TGTGCCAGCAGCACACGGGGCTCCACGTGGACTAACTATGGCTACACCTTC.

This clonotype came up a few times. This chain joins TRBV5-1 and TRBJ2-3, with 7 bases fitting TRBD2. The CDR3 is 16 amino acids. V lost 1 base and J lost 2; bases outside the gene matches: 7. In germline, CDR1 is SGHRS, CDR2 YFSETQ. CDR3 DNA: TGCGCCAGCAGCTTGTTGGCTAGCGGAAACACAGATACGCAGTATTTT. As protein: CASSLLASGNTDTQYF.

This clonotype was recorded at least ten times. The chain has TRBV6-1 and TRBJ1-1; 7 positions match TRBD1. The CDR3 is 13 amino acids. The germline V gene encodes CDR1 MNHNS and CDR2 SASEGT. The ends lost 6 bases at V and 5 bases at J; junction bases unmatched: 6. The CDR3 is CASSAQGRTEAFF. CDR3 DNA: TGTGCCAGCAGCGCACAGGGGAGAACTGAAGCTTTCTTT.

This clonotype occurred many times. V gene TRBV4-3 combines with J gene TRBJ2-7; the match to TRBD2 covers 10 bases. The germline V gene has CDR1 LGHNA and CDR2 YSLEER. This CDR3 has 15 residues. Trimming took 2 bases from V and 4 from J; bases not matched to a gene: 5. The CDR3 is CASSQLAGVFYEQYF. CDR3 nucleotide sequence: TGCGCCAGCAGCCAACTAGCGGGAGTTTTTTACGAGCAGTACTTC.

This clonotype appeared a few times. V is TRBV5-1 and J is TRBJ1-6; the D is unclear. Germline-derived CDR1 and CDR2 are SGHRS and YFSETQ. This CDR3 region has 10 residues. The ends were cut back, 5 bases at V and 9 bases at J, with 3 bases in the middle. CDR3 nucleotide sequence: TGCGCCAGCAGAGGTTCACCCCTCCACTTT. The encoded protein is CASRGSPLHF.

This clonotype was observed at least ten times. The V call is TRBV2, the J call TRBJ1-1; D is unclear. The V and J ends lost 5 bases and 7 bases respectively, with 11 bases between them. Germline CDR1 is SNHLY and CDR2 is FYNNEI. The CDR3 runs to 12 residues. CDR3 amino acids: CASSTDAYEAFF. CDR3 DNA: TGTGCCAGCAGTACGGACGCGTATGAAGCTTTCTTT.